The entry that follows covers one T cell receptor beta chain sequence. V shed 0 bases, J shed 7 bases, and the junction held 6 bases outside the gene matches. Germline V gene sequence: CDR1 SGHRS, CDR2 YFSETQ. The CDR3 runs to 14 residues. Seattle participants joined during active infection and were tracked over time. Per the original data handling: For nucleated cells, counts were estimated from reference gene primer amplification. Assay used: immunoSEQ multiplex PCR; TCRdb lists only in-frame clones, some missing. V and J calls and clone size are those listed in that table; D and trimming were worked out from the DNA. The profile covers about 170,000 clones, with approximately 86% appearing a single time and just over 2.5% taken by the ten largest. This sample was taken from a study of blood T cell repertoires in COVID-19. As for the study in general: The United States, Italy and Spain supplied acute and convalescent COVID-19 samples. Sources were T cells, B-cell-depleted T cells, or PBMCs; the material itself was cDNA or gDNA.

The clonotype was recovered from a woman older than 75 with COVID-19, enrolled during active disease. The rearrangement uses TRBV5-1 and TRBJ1-2, with TRBD1 identical over 7 bases. The sequenced material came from peripheral blood. The CDR3 coding sequence is TGCGCCAGCAGCTTGGAAGGGACAGTAGGTGGCTACACCTTC. Its protein is CASSLEGTVGGYTF.